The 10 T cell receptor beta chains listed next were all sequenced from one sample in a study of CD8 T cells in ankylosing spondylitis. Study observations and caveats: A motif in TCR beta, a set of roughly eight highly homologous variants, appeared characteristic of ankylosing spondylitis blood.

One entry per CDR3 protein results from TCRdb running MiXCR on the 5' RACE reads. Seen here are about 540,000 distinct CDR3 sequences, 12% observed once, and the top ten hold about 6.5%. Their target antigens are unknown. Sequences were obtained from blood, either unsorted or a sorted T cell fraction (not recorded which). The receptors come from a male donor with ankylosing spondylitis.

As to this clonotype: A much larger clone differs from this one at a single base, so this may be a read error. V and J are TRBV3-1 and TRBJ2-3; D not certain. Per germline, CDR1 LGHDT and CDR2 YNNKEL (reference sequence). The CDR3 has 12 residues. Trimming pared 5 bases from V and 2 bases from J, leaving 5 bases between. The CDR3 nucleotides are TGTGCCAGCAGCTGGACCACAGATACGCAGTATTTT. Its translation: CASSWTTDTQYF.

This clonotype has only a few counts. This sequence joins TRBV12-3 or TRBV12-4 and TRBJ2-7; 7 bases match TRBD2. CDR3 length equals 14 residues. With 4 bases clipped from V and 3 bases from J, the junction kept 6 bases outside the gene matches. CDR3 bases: TGTGCCAGCAGTTGGGTCAGGGAGGGCTACGAGCAGTACTTC. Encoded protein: CASSWVREGYEQYF.

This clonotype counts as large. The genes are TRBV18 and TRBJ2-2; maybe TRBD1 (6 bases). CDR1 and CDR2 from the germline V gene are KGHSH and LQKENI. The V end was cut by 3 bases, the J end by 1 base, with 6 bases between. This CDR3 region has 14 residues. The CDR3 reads CASSPRGNTGELFF. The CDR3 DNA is TGTGCCAGCTCACCCAGGGGGAACACCGGGGAGCTGTTTTTT. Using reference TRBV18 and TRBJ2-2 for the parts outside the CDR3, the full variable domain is NAGVMQNPRHLVRRRGQEARLRCSPMKGHSHVYWYRQLPEEGLKFMVYLQKENIIDESGMPKERFSAEFPKEGPSILRIQQVVRGDSAAYFCASSPRGNTGELFFGEGSRLTVL.

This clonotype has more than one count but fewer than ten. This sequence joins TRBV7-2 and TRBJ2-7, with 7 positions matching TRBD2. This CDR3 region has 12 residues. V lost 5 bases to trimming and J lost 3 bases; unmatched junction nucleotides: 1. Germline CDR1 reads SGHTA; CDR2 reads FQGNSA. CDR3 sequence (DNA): TGTGCCAGCAGCCGGGACTACTACGAGCAGTACTTC. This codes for CASSRDYYEQYF.

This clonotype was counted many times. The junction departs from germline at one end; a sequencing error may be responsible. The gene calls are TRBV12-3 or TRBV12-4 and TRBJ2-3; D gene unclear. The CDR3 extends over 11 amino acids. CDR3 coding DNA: TGTGCCAGCAGCTTAGTGGGTACGCAGTATTTT. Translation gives CASSLVGTQYF.

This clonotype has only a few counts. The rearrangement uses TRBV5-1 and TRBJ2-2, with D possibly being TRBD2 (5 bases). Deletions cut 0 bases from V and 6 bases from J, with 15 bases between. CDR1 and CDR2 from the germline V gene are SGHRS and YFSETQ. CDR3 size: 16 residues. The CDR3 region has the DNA TGCGCCAGCAGCTTGGAGGGCCCCGCGAGGGCCGGGGAGCTGTTTTTT. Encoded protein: CASSLEGPARAGELFF.

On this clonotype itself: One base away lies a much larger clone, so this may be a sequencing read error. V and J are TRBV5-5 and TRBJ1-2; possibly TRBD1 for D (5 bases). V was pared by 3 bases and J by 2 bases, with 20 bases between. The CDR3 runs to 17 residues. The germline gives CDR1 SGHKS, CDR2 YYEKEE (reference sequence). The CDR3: CASSYGARGFPNYGYTF. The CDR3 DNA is TGTGCCAGCAGCTATGGGGCGAGGGGTTTCCCAAACTATGGCTACACCTTC.

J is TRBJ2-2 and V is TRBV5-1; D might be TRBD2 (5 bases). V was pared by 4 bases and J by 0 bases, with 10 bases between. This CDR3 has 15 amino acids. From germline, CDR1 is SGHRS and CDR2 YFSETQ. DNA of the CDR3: TGCGCCAGCAGCACACTAGAAACGAACACCGGGGAGCTGTTTTTT. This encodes CASSTLETNTGELFF.

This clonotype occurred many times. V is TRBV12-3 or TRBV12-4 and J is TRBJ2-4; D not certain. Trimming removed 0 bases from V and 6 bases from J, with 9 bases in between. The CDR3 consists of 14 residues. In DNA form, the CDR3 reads TGTGCCAGCAGTTTAGCGCCCAGGCTAAACATTCAGTACTTC. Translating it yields CASSLAPRLNIQYF.

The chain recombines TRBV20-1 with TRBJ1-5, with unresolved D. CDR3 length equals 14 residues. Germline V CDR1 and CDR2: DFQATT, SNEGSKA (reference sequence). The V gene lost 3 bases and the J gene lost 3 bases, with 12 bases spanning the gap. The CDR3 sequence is CSASPGSPNQPQHF. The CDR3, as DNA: TGCAGTGCTAGCCCGGGAAGCCCCAATCAGCCCCAGCATTTT.